The T cell receptor (beta chain) described here comes from a study of OX40 agonist ivuxolimab in advanced cancers. Study-wide context: The costimulatory receptor OX40 (CD134) was targeted by ivuxolimab, a fully human IgG2 agonistic monoclonal antibody. Intravenous ivuxolimab was administered to patients every 2 weeks at six dose levels: 0.01, 0.1, 0.3, 1.5, 3 and 10 mg/kg. Of the roughly 52 dose-escalation patients, hepatocellular carcinoma was present in some 19, melanoma in roughly 15, renal cell carcinoma in 9 and head and neck cancer in 9. A male proportion of roughly 80% and a mean age of 60 years, ranging from 23 to 79, were recorded for the dose-escalation cohort. Prior anti-PD-1, anti-PD-L1 or anti-CTLA-4 therapy was permitted, and 40% to 50% of dose-escalation patients had received checkpoint inhibitors. Partial responses occurred in three dose-escalation patients: two with cutaneous melanoma and one with hepatocellular carcinoma. Peripheral TCRbeta sequencing aimed to test whether ivuxolimab altered TCR sequence diversity and caused clonal T-cell expansion. The paper covers the monotherapy dose-escalation part of the phase I ivuxolimab trial, which included N ≈ 54 patients. Summary of the overall study and its limitations: Partial responders in the 0.1-3.0 mg/kg groups had among the lowest normalized peripheral clonal expansion, especially among CD8+ T cells. After ivuxolimab, expanded clones were on average more numerous among CD8+ T cells than among CD4+ T cells. Low levels of normalized T-cell clonal expansion were also seen in some patients who did not respond. At doses of 0.1 to 3.0 mg/kg, clonal expansion of both CD4+ and CD8+ T cells in blood was seen between baseline and week 6. Which antigens the clonally expanded peripheral T cells were specific for was not determined.

For sequencing of the TCRbeta CDR3 region, genomic DNA was extracted from the sorted cells. The immunoSEQ Assay was used for sequencing of TCRbeta CDR3 regions. TCRdb took this table from immuneACCESS and kept in-frame rearrangements with V and J called. Such tables lack part of the clones; where checked against another copy, unresolved V genes explain under half of the gap, and the rest is unexplained. The sample data list fewer than 25,000 clones, and 75% to 80% of these were observed just once. The ten largest clones capture roughly 15% of the sample. Patients with a history of autoimmune disease or receiving systemic immunosuppression were excluded from the trial. Peripheral blood for TCR sequencing was collected from all dose cohorts at baseline, on cycle 4 day 1, and on cycle 7 day 1. Samples were obtained from an open-label, multicenter, first-in-human phase I dose-escalation trial of ivuxolimab. Adults with locally advanced or metastatic head and neck squamous cell, hepatocellular, melanoma or renal cell carcinoma were enrolled in the trial. Before TCR sequencing, CD4+ T cells and CD8+ T cells were sorted from peripheral blood as separate populations.

CDR1 and CDR2 are drawn from the germline V gene: MNHNS, SASEGT. From the cysteine up to the phenylalanine, the CDR3 has a length of 12 residues. Only the CDR3 DNA stays, 36 bases, in frame from base 1. The V and J ends are trimmed by 2 bases and 8 bases, leaving 9 bases between them. In regard to this clone: The antigen it binds to is not known. Per-base quality was not reported, and no clone a single base away is much larger than it.

In this chain, TRBV6-1 is recombined with TRBJ1-1, with a tentative D gene TRBD1 over 5 matching bases. The receptor comes from an adult with an advanced solid tumor such as melanoma, head and neck, liver or kidney cancer. The sample here was CD4+ or CD8+ T cells sorted from blood, taken in a trial of the OX40 agonist ivuxolimab. The nucleotide sequence reads as follows: TGTGCCAGCAGTGAACGGGGGGTCGAAGCTTTCTTT. Its amino acids are CASSERGVEAFF.